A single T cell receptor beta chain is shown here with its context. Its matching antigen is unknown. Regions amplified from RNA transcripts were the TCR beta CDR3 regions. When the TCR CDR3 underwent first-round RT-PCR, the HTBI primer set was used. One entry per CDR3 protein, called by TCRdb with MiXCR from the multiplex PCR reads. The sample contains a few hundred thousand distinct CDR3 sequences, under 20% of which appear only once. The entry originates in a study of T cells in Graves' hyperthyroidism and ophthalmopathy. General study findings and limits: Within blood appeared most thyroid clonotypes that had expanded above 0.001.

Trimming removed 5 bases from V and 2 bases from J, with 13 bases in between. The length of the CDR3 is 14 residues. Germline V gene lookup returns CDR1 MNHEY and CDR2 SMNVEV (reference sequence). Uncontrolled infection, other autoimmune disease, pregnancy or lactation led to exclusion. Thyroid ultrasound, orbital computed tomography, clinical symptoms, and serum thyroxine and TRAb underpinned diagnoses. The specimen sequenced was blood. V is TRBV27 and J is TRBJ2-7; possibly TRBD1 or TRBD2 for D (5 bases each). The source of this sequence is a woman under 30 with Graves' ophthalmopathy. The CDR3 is CASSIRDGAYEQYF. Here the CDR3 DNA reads TGTGCCAGCAGTATCCGGGACGGGGCCTACGAGCAGTACTTC.